The following is a T cell receptor (beta chain) sequence with its context. Its antigen is unidentified. Germline CDR1 is MNHEY and CDR2 is SMNVEV (reference sequence). Trimming took off 3 bases at V and 4 bases at J, with 9 bases between the two ends. The CDR3 totals 13 residues. The record originates from a study of T cell repertoires in cytomegalovirus infection. TCRdb re-analysed the reads in MiXCR, keeping a single row per CDR3 protein. The sample records roughly 860,000 distinct CDR3 sequences, over 25% being singletons. The V gene is TRBV27, the J gene TRBJ1-1, with unresolved D. The sequenced sample was cultured CD8+ T cells from PBMCs, obtained from culture after CMV antigen stimulation. The TCR comes from a human donor in good health (CMV status not recorded). Some clones in this sample may be carry-over from other donors' samples. The CDR3 coding sequence is TGTGCCAGCAGTTTGGAGAGGTCCACTGAAGCTTTCTTT. Translating it yields CASSLERSTEAFF.